A selection of T cell receptor beta chains follows, all from one sample in a study of cytomegalovirus exposure and HLA in healthy donors. Sequencing used immunoSEQ multiplex PCR; TCRdb keeps in-frame clones, though not all of them. The profile shows 81,000 or so clones, about four fifths of them singletons. Sequencing was performed on PBMCs. These receptors were taken from a man aged 55 to 70 in good health and CMV-seronegative. Each CDR3 is given with its conserved first and last residue. D genes are given only for firm matches. Only some rows state a clone size, as once, few, many or a class for expanded clones.

>TRBV7-9|-|TRBJ1-2|-
CASRSLGEHNYGYTF
TGTGCCAGCAGAAGCTTAGGAGAGCACAACTATGGCTACACCTTC
>TRBV5-4|TRBD1|TRBJ1-2|-
CASSWGRQGADYGYTF
TGTGCCAGCAGCTGGGGGAGGCAGGGGGCAGACTATGGCTACACCTTC
>TRBV5-1|-|TRBJ2-5|-
CASSQGWGETQYF
TGCGCCAGCAGCCAGGGGTGGGGAGAGACCCAGTACTTC
>TRBV7-6|-|TRBJ2-1|-
CASSLGLGEQFF
TGTGCCAGCAGCCTCGGGTTGGGTGAGCAGTTCTTC
>TRBV7-2|TRBD2|TRBJ2-7|-
CASSRLAGGLEQYF
TGTGCCAGCAGCAGACTAGCGGGGGGGCTCGAGCAGTACTTC
>TRBV11-3|-|TRBJ2-7|-
CASSLGGASDEQYF
TGTGCCAGCAGCTTAGGCGGGGCAAGCGACGAGCAGTACTTC
>TRBV11-2|TRBD2|TRBJ2-7|-
CASSLERGVLYEQYF
TGTGCCAGCAGCTTAGAACGGGGGGTCCTCTACGAGCAGTACTTC
>TRBV13|TRBD1|TRBJ2-4|once
CASSSDRGQVVLYF
TGTGCCAGCAGCTCCGACAGGGGGCAGGTGGTTTTGTACTTC
>TRBV5-1|-|TRBJ1-1|many
CASSQNDRRDTEAFF
TGCGCCAGCAGCCAAAACGACAGAAGGGACACTGAAGCTTTCTTT
>TRBV7-3|-|TRBJ2-5|-
CASSLDRQETQYF
TGTGCCAGCAGCTTGGACAGACAAGAGACCCAGTACTTC
>TRBV5-4|-|TRBJ1-1|-
CASPAEAFF
TGTGCCAGCCCAGCTGAAGCTTTCTTT
>TRBV4-1|TRBD1|TRBJ1-6|-
CASSRSTGGGSPLHF
TGCGCCAGCAGCCGATCGACAGGGGGGGGTTCACCCCTCCACTTT
>TRBV6-4|-|TRBJ1-1|once
CASSVNRASSEAFF
TGTGCCAGCAGTGTAAACAGGGCATCATCCGAAGCTTTCTTT
>TRBV4-1|TRBD1|TRBJ2-3|-
CASSQESGTARGDTQYF
TGCGCCAGCAGCCAAGAGTCTGGGACAGCCAGGGGGGATACGCAGTATTTT
>TRBV11-2|-|TRBJ1-1|few
CASSLEQGTEAFF
TGTGCCAGCAGCTTAGAACAGGGAACTGAAGCTTTCTTT
>TRBV5-1|-|TRBJ1-1|-
CASSWGGSGNTEAFF
TGCGCCAGCAGCTGGGGCGGAAGTGGCAACACTGAAGCTTTCTTT
>TRBV29-1|TRBD2|TRBJ2-1|-
CSVVLAGDRSYNEQFF
TGCAGCGTAGTGCTAGCGGGGGACAGGAGCTACAATGAGCAGTTCTTC
>TRBV30|-|TRBJ1-2|-
CAWSVGQETYRDYGYTF
TGTGCCTGGAGTGTCGGCCAGGAAACGTACCGTGACTATGGCTACACCTTC
>TRBV7-9|TRBD1|TRBJ1-2|-
CASSPDRDPYGYTF
TGTGCCAGCAGCCCCGACAGGGACCCCTATGGCTACACCTTC
>TRBV19|TRBD2|TRBJ2-5|once
CASSIGGLAGGQETQYF
TGTGCCAGTAGTATAGGGGGACTAGCGGGGGGGCAGGAGACCCAGTACTTC
>TRBV19|TRBD1|TRBJ2-5|-
CASSASGGETQYF
TGTGCCAGTAGTGCCTCAGGGGGAGAGACCCAGTACTTC
>TRBV19|TRBD2|TRBJ2-5|-
CASSMGLAGVGLETQYF
TGTGCCAGTAGTATGGGACTAGCGGGGGTGGGATTAGAGACCCAGTACTTC
>TRBV25-1|TRBD1|TRBJ1-2|once
CASSEWRDRDHGYTF
TGTGCCAGCAGTGAATGGCGGGACAGGGATCATGGCTACACCTTC
>TRBV7-9|-|TRBJ2-1|-
CASSSPSNSHNEQFF
TGTGCCAGCAGCTCACCCTCCAATAGCCACAATGAGCAGTTCTTC
>TRBV5-5|TRBD1|TRBJ2-7|-
CASSRTGPVHEQYF
TGTGCCAGCAGCCGGACAGGACCCGTCCACGAGCAGTACTTC
>TRBV30|TRBD1|TRBJ1-4|-
CAWSPLTGSNEKLFF
TGTGCCTGGAGTCCTCTGACAGGGTCTAATGAAAAACTGTTTTTT
>TRBV9|TRBD2|TRBJ2-3|-
CASSVGGLAGGPSTDTQYF
TGTGCCAGCAGCGTAGGAGGGCTAGCGGGGGGGCCTAGCACAGATACGCAGTATTTT
>TRBV6-1|-|TRBJ1-6|once
CASSENPGSTYNSPLHF
TGTGCCAGCAGTGAAAACCCAGGTTCCACCTATAATTCACCCCTCCACTTT
>TRBV19|TRBD1|TRBJ1-1|-
CASKGTGNTEAFF
TGTGCCAGTAAAGGGACAGGGAACACTGAAGCTTTCTTT
>TRBV6-1|-|TRBJ2-7|few
CASSPPDTYEQYF
TGTGCCAGCAGTCCCCCGGACACGTACGAGCAGTACTTC
>TRBV15|-|TRBJ1-1|-
CATSRPRGVGNTEAFF
TGTGCCACCAGCAGACCAAGGGGTGTGGGGAACACTGAAGCTTTCTTT
>TRBV9|TRBD1|TRBJ1-1|-
CASSVEGQGATEAFF
TGTGCCAGCAGCGTAGAGGGACAGGGGGCAACTGAAGCTTTCTTT
>TRBV5-4|-|TRBJ2-7|-
CASSLGRSYEQYF
TGTGCCAGCAGCTTGGGGCGGTCCTACGAGCAGTACTTC
>TRBV19|-|TRBJ1-1|-
CASSIDSWTEAFF
TGTGCCAGTAGTATAGACAGTTGGACTGAAGCTTTCTTT
>TRBV7-3|TRBD2|TRBJ2-1|-
CASSFAGTRIHEQFF
TGTGCCAGCAGCTTCGCCGGGACTAGGATCCATGAGCAGTTCTTC
>TRBV7-8|TRBD1|TRBJ1-2|-
CASSLRDRASNYGYTF
TGTGCCAGCAGCTTAAGGGACAGGGCCAGTAACTATGGCTACACCTTC
>TRBV6-1|TRBD1|TRBJ2-5|-
CASSVTGGDETQYF
TGTGCCAGCAGTGTGACAGGGGGGGATGAGACCCAGTACTTC
>TRBV11-2|-|TRBJ2-1|-
CASSLGLLNEQFF
TGTGCCAGCAGCCTAGGACTTCTCAATGAGCAGTTCTTC